These 2 T cell receptor beta chains came from one sample sequenced in a study of blood T cells in healthy people across ages. Sample-barcoded 5' priming and a J-beta primer mix drove a second PCR of roughly 6 to 12 cycles. TCRdb reprocessed the 5' RACE reads with MiXCR, giving one entry per CDR3 protein. The sample shows roughly 1.4 million distinct CDR3 sequences, around 59% of them seen only once. The specimen was blood. The receptors were sampled from a young man in good health.

The gene calls are TRBV7-2 and TRBJ2-3, with D unresolved. Trimming pared 3 bases from V and 11 bases from J, leaving 12 bases between. This CDR3 is 12 amino acids long. Germline V gene sequence: CDR1 SGHTA, CDR2 FQGNSA. In DNA form, the CDR3 reads TGTGCCAGCAGCTTCAACCCTGGGAAGCAGTATTTT. Translated, it gives CASSFNPGKQYF. Full variable domain (rest looked up from reference TRBV7-2 and TRBJ2-3): GAGVSQSPSNKVTEKGKDVELRCDPISGHTALYWYRQSLGQGLEFLIYFQGNSAPDKSGLPSDRFSAERTGGSVSTLTIQRTQQEDSAVYLCASSFNPGKQYFGPGTRLTVL.

The V call is TRBV7-6, the J call TRBJ2-3; TRBD2 matches at 12 bases. The CDR3 has 16 residues. Germline trimming cut 4 bases from V and 4 bases from J; bases unmatched to any gene: 6. Germline V gene sequence: CDR1 SGHVS, CDR2 FNYEAQ. CDR3 amino acids: CASSSRLAGVSDTQYF. The CDR3 nucleotides read TGTGCCAGCAGCTCCCGACTAGCGGGAGTGTCAGATACGCAGTATTTT.